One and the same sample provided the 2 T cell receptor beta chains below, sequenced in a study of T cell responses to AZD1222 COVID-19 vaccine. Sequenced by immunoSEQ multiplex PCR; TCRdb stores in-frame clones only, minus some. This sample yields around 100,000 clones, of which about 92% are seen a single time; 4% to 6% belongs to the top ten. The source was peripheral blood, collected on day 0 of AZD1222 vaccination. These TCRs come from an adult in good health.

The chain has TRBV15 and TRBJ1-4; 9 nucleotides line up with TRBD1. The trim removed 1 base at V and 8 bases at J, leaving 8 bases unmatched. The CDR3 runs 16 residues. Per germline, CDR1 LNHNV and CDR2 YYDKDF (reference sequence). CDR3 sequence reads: CATSRVGTGHGEKLFF. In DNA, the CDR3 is TGTGCCACCAGCAGAGTAGGGACAGGGCATGGAGAAAAACTGTTTTTT.

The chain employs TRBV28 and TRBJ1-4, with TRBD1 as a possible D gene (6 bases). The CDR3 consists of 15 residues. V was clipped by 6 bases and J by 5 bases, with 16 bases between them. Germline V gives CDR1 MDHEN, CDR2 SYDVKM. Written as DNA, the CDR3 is TGTGCCAGCAGCGGACAGCCGTTTTTAAATGAAAAACTGTTTTTT. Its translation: CASSGQPFLNEKLFF. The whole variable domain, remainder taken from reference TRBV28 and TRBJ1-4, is DVKVTQSSRYLVKRTGEKVFLECVQDMDHENMFWYRQDPGLGLRLIYFSYDVKMKEKGDIPEGYSVSREKKERFSLILESASTNQTSMYLCASSGQPFLNEKLFFGSGTQLSVL.